These 5 T cell receptor beta chains were all obtained from the same sample, sequenced in a study of shared clonotypes between healthy human individuals (dated by TCRdb to 2019 to 2021). Receptors were amplified or captured by the immunoSEQ multiplex PCR assay. The table comes from immuneACCESS by way of TCRdb, which keeps in-frame sequences with V and J called. Part of the clones is missing from these tables; in studies checked, under half for an unresolved V gene and the rest for unknown reasons. The sample table records 180,000 or so clones; 80% to 95% of these occur just once. Clones ranked in the top ten supply approximately 0.07% of the sample. Sequenced input: naive CD4+ T cells sorted from blood. The cell subset or site label of this sample denotes: CD45RA+ positively selected. The receptors were sampled from a woman in her twenties or thirties in good health.

The V gene is TRBV19, the J gene TRBJ2-7; D uncertain. Germline V gene data show CDR1 as LNHDA and CDR2 as SQIVND (reference sequence). The V end lost 3 bases, the J end lost 1 base, and 10 bases lay between the germline ends. The CDR3 totals 14 residues. The DNA for the CDR3 is TGTGCCAGTAGTATTCCCGACCGTTCCTACGAGCAGTACTTC. Translating gives CASSIPDRSYEQYF.

The CDR3 is CASSPQGLAGVKETQYF. The DNA of the CDR3 is TGTGCCAGCTCACCACAGGGACTAGCGGGAGTAAAGGAGACCCAGTACTTC. V is TRBV18 and J is TRBJ2-5; TRBD2 matches 14 bases. The CDR3 is 17 amino acids. The germline CDR1 and CDR2 sequences are KGHSH and LQKENI. Trimming removed 1 base from V and 5 bases from J; junction bases left unmatched: 6.

Of note for this clone: This same CDR3 is encoded by further DNA sequences in the sample. The gene calls are TRBV6-6 and TRBJ2-7; D gene uncertain. Germline CDR1 reads MNHNY; CDR2 reads SVGAGI (reference sequence). CDR3 length equals 12 residues. V lost 8 bases and J lost 4, with 12 bases in between. CDR3 residues: CASSQGTYEQYF. Written as DNA, the CDR3 is TGTGCCAGCTCCCAAGGTACTTACGAGCAGTACTTC.

The genes are TRBV11-1 and TRBJ2-1; 11 nucleotides line up with TRBD2. Trimming removed 5 bases from V and 0 bases from J; junction bases left unmatched: 3. CDR1 is SGHAT and CDR2 is FQDESV in the germline V gene (reference sequence). This CDR3 has 16 residues. The CDR3 sequence is CASSAGLAASYNEQFF. CDR3 nucleotide sequence: TGTGCCAGCAGCGCGGGACTAGCGGCCTCCTACAATGAGCAGTTCTTC.

The genes are TRBV11-2 and TRBJ1-5; D is ambiguous. The CDR3 totals 14 residues. V was pared by 2 bases and J by 9 bases, with 14 bases between. Per germline, CDR1 SGHAT and CDR2 FQNNGV. The CDR3: CASSLRGVVGPQHF. CDR3 sequence (DNA): TGTGCCAGCAGCTTACGGGGTGTGGTAGGGCCCCAGCATTTT.